This is a list of T cell receptor beta chains from one sample in a study of blood T cell repertoires in COVID-19. TCRdb keeps only in-frame clones here, not all; method: immunoSEQ multiplex PCR. This table has more than 80,000 clones, about four fifths appearing once. Sequencing input: peripheral blood. The source of these receptors is an older woman with acute or convalescent COVID-19. CDR3s leave out the opening cysteine and the closing phenylalanine or tryptophan. Each record gives: D gene, V gene, clone size, J gene, CDR3 protein. D genes are given only for firm matches. Clone size is shown for a subset of rows, as once, few, many or a class of expanded clone.

D gene: TRBD1
V gene: TRBV5-1
clone size: -
J gene: TRBJ2-5
CDR3 protein: ASSMGTGGEETQY

D gene: TRBD1
V gene: TRBV19
clone size: -
J gene: TRBJ1-4
CDR3 protein: ASSIQGAREKLF

D gene: -
V gene: TRBV18
clone size: -
J gene: TRBJ1-1
CDR3 protein: ASSPQLGGGNTEAF

D gene: -
V gene: TRBV27
clone size: -
J gene: TRBJ2-2
CDR3 protein: ASTPSTGPSRELF

D gene: -
V gene: TRBV7-2
clone size: -
J gene: TRBJ2-7
CDR3 protein: ASSQGPFSYEQY

D gene: -
V gene: TRBV4-1
clone size: -
J gene: TRBJ2-7
CDR3 protein: ASSQDHRPDYEQY

D gene: TRBD1
V gene: TRBV5-1
clone size: -
J gene: TRBJ2-2
CDR3 protein: ASSLGQGDTGELF

D gene: -
V gene: TRBV5-1
clone size: -
J gene: TRBJ1-6
CDR3 protein: ASSEPGVRSPLH

D gene: TRBD1
V gene: TRBV3-1/TRBV3-2
clone size: -
J gene: TRBJ1-1
CDR3 protein: ASSPLQGERDTEAF

D gene: -
V gene: TRBV20-1
clone size: -
J gene: TRBJ1-1
CDR3 protein: SARAGGEAF

D gene: TRBD1
V gene: TRBV5-1
clone size: -
J gene: TRBJ1-2
CDR3 protein: ASSLGTGRYGYT

D gene: -
V gene: TRBV2
clone size: few
J gene: TRBJ1-5
CDR3 protein: ASSGPTGQNQPQH

D gene: -
V gene: TRBV20-1
clone size: few
J gene: TRBJ2-1
CDR3 protein: SASFRDYNEQF

D gene: TRBD1
V gene: TRBV11-2
clone size: once
J gene: TRBJ1-2
CDR3 protein: ASSEQGVWYGYT